Following are 26 T cell receptor beta chains from one sample sequenced in a study of metastatic and nonmetastatic thyroid tumors. Each patient went into thyroid surgery without having received any treatment. TCRdb re-clonotyped the PCR reads via MiXCR. This sample has tens of thousands of clones, with approximately 26% found just once. Material: blood. These receptor sequences come from a male donor with papillary thyroid cancer or a benign thyroid nodule (not recorded which). Some clones in this sample may be carry-over from other donors' samples.

This clone has a count of ten or more. The chain employs TRBV27 and TRBJ1-5, with no clear D. CDR3 size: 15 residues. Germline CDR1 reads MNHEY; CDR2 reads SMNVEV (reference sequence). Trimming cost V 8 bases and J 0 bases, with 14 bases left between them. In DNA, the CDR3 is TGTGCCAGCGCTGTCCGGGCCTATAGCAATCAGCCCCAGCATTTT. It translates to CASAVRAYSNQPQHF.

This clone was detected ten times or more. This sequence joins TRBV6-1 and TRBJ2-3; no definite D call. Germline V gene sequence: CDR1 MNHNS, CDR2 SASEGT. Trimming shortened V by 6 bases and J by 0 bases, and 7 bases separated the two germline ends. This CDR3 is built from 13 residues. The CDR3 sequence is CASRPSSTDTQYF. DNA of the CDR3: TGTGCCAGCAGACCCTCCAGCACAGATACGCAGTATTTT.

This clone occurred many times. The chain couples TRBV2 to TRBJ2-3, with 7 nucleotides matching TRBD2. Germline trimming cut 7 bases from V and 4 bases from J; bases unmatched to any gene: 2. Germline values: CDR1 SNHLY, CDR2 FYNNEI. The length of the CDR3 is 12 residues. The CDR3 region has the DNA TGTGCCAGCATGGGACTACCAGATACGCAGTATTTT. Translation: CASMGLPDTQYF.

The J gene is TRBJ2-6, the V gene TRBV11-1, with a possible D match to TRBD1 (5 bases). This CDR3 is 15 amino acids long. The germline gives CDR1 SGHAT, CDR2 FQDESV (reference sequence). V dropped 3 bases and J dropped 2 bases, with 8 bases sitting between them. Written as DNA, the CDR3 is TGTGCCAGCAGCTTTACCAGGGCTGGGGCCAACGTCCTGACTTTC. Its protein product is CASSFTRAGANVLTF.

This clone has at least ten counts. The genes are TRBV9 and TRBJ2-1; D gene ambiguous. The CDR3 contains 15 residues. Germline values: CDR1 SGDLS, CDR2 YYNGEE. V was clipped by 3 bases and J by 0 bases, with 10 bases between them. This CDR3 reads CASSATPSSYNEQFF. CDR3 sequence (DNA): TGTGCCAGCAGCGCAACTCCTAGCTCCTACAATGAGCAGTTCTTC.

This clone has only a few counts. The rearrangement uses TRBV6-1 and TRBJ1-4; 10 bases agree with TRBD1. CDR1 and CDR2 from the germline V gene are MNHNS and SASEGT. CDR3 length equals 14 residues. The J segment lost 8 bases and the V segment lost 4 bases, leaving 4 bases of the junction unmatched. CDR3 sequence (DNA): TGTGCCAGCAGTGGACAGGGGGCGATAGAAAAACTGTTTTTT. Amino acid sequence: CASSGQGAIEKLFF.

The chain has TRBV5-1 and TRBJ2-1; 8 nucleotides line up with TRBD1. The CDR3 totals 17 residues. Germline trimming cut 4 bases from V and 0 bases from J; bases unmatched to any gene: 9. Germline assignment: CDR1 SGHRS and CDR2 YFSETQ. DNA for the CDR3: TGCGCCAGCAGCACAACTCCAGGGGGCGGCTCCTACAATGAGCAGTTCTTC. Protein: CASSTTPGGGSYNEQFF.

This clone was counted at least ten times. V gene TRBV2 combines with J gene TRBJ2-5, with 9 bases fitting TRBD2. This CDR3 has 14 residues. The germline V gene has CDR1 SNHLY and CDR2 FYNNEI. The ends lost 6 bases at V and 8 bases at J; junction bases unmatched: 10. The CDR3 is CASSDQVAGETQYF. CDR3 bases: TGTGCCAGCAGCGACCAAGTAGCGGGGGAAACCCAGTACTTC.

This clone was found many times. The chain links TRBV2 to TRBJ2-7; TRBD1 or TRBD2 may be the D gene (5 bases each). Trimming took 7 bases from V and 3 from J, leaving 10 bases between them. Germline CDR1 reads SNHLY; CDR2 reads FYNNEI. The CDR3 consists of 12 residues. CDR3 sequence: CASTGTGYEQYF. DNA for the CDR3: TGTGCCAGCACGGGGACGGGCTACGAGCAGTACTTC.

The chain recombines TRBV24-1 with TRBJ1-2; D is perhaps TRBD1 (5 bases). Germline V CDR1 and CDR2: KGHDR, SFDVKD. The CDR3 extends over 14 amino acids. V was clipped by 3 bases and J by 6 bases, with 13 bases between them. The CDR3: CATSDAGRLHGYTF. The CDR3 bases are TGTGCCACCAGTGATGCGGGACGCCTGCATGGCTACACCTTC.

The sample holds many counts of this clone. The genes are TRBV9 and TRBJ2-1, with 15 positions matching TRBD2. The length of the CDR3 is 16 residues. J gave up 9 bases and V 4 bases, and 8 bases lay outside the gene matches. Per the germline V gene, CDR1 is SGDLS and CDR2 is YYNGEE. The CDR3 sequence is CASSRTSGRAGGEQFF. The CDR3 nucleotides are TGTGCCAGCAGCCGGACTAGCGGGAGGGCCGGTGGTGAGCAGTTCTTC.

V is TRBV4-2 and J is TRBJ2-7; 7 positions agree with TRBD1. The V gene end was trimmed by 3 bases and the J gene end by 3 bases; junction bases not matched to a gene: 5. The CDR3 has 14 residues. Germline-derived CDR1 and CDR2 are LGHNA and YNFKEQ. Written as DNA, the CDR3 is TGTGCCAGCAGCCAGGGACAGTTCTTCTACGAGCAGTACTTC. Its translation: CASSQGQFFYEQYF.

The table lists this clone with a few counts. This chain links TRBV7-9 with TRBJ1-2; D possibly corresponds to TRBD1 (5 bases). The germline V and J ends were trimmed by 5 bases and 9 bases, with 13 bases remaining between them. Germline V CDR1 and CDR2: SEHNR, FQNEAQ (reference sequence). This CDR3 has 12 residues. The CDR3 loop reads CASSEGTGSYTF. CDR3 nucleotides: TGTGCCAGCAGCGAGGGGACGGGGAGCTACACCTTC.

This clone was recorded many times. CDR3 protein: CASSIKAGAEQFF. DNA of the CDR3: TGTGCCAGTAGTATTAAAGCGGGAGCTGAGCAGTTCTTC. J is TRBJ2-1 and V is TRBV19; 8 nucleotides match TRBD2. Germline V CDR1 and CDR2: LNHDA, SQIVND (reference sequence). This CDR3 is 13 amino acids long. Trimming took 3 bases from V and 9 from J; bases not matched to a gene: 4.

This clone was picked up a small number of times. V usage is TRBV6-1 and J usage is TRBJ1-2, with D maybe TRBD1 (5 bases). V gave up 6 bases and J gave up 5 bases, with 22 bases separating them. The CDR3 consists of 16 residues. Germline V gene data show CDR1 as MNHNS and CDR2 as SASEGT. The CDR3 protein is CASRLDMGVEGYGYTF. The CDR3 bases are TGTGCCAGCAGACTGGACATGGGGGTAGAGGGTTATGGCTACACCTTC.

This clone has a count of ten or more. The rearrangement uses TRBV20-1 and TRBJ2-3; D is ambiguous. Germline CDR1 and CDR2: DFQATT and SNEGSKA (reference sequence). Trimming removed 5 bases from V and 2 bases from J, with 14 bases in between. The length of the CDR3 is 14 residues. In DNA form, the CDR3 reads TGCAGTGCTTTTTCGGAGCAAAACACAGATACGCAGTATTTT. Encoded protein: CSAFSEQNTDTQYF.

The sample holds a few counts of this clone. The chain is built from TRBV2 and TRBJ2-7; 9 nucleotides agree with TRBD1. The V segment lost 3 bases and the J segment 2 bases; nucleotides outside the gene matches: 2. Germline CDR1 reads SNHLY; CDR2 reads FYNNEI. This CDR3 is 14 amino acids long. The CDR3, as DNA: TGTGCCAGCAGTGATCGGGACAGGGCCTACGAGCAGTACTTC. Translation: CASSDRDRAYEQYF.

This clone has only a few counts. One junction end disagrees with the germline gene, perhaps due to a read error. The J gene is TRBJ2-7, the V gene TRBV27; tentative D call: TRBD2 (5 bases). CDR3 size: 16 residues. The V gene's germline CDR1 is MNHEY and CDR2 SMNVEV (reference sequence). CDR3 protein: CPSSPLRGRESYEQYF. CDR3 in DNA: TGTCCCAGCAGCCCTTTACGAGGGAGAGAGTCCTACGAGCAGTACTTC.

This clone was observed at least ten times. The chain recombines TRBV30 with TRBJ2-3; 9 nucleotides line up with TRBD2. Germline V CDR1 and CDR2: GTSNPN, SVGIG (reference sequence). Trimming at V came to 4 bases and at J to 7 bases, leaving 9 bases not matched to a gene. The CDR3 runs to 14 residues. The CDR3 region is CAWTLAGIQNTQYF. In nucleotides, the CDR3 is TGTGCCTGGACCCTAGCGGGAATACAAAATACGCAGTATTTT.

In its sample, this clone was seen a few times. The CDR3 DNA is TGTGCCAGCAGCCTACGGACAACAGGGATCTCACCCCTCCACTTT. Translation gives CASSLRTTGISPLHF. The rearrangement uses TRBV6-1 and TRBJ1-6; a weak D match, TRBD1 (6 bases). The CDR3 length is 15 residues. Per germline, CDR1 MNHNS and CDR2 SASEGT. Trimming removed 6 bases at V and 10 bases at J, with 19 bases between.

The rearrangement links TRBV11-2 to TRBJ2-1, with 11 bases aligning to TRBD2. V gave up 0 bases and J gave up 12 bases; unmatched junction bases: 4. The CDR3 runs 14 residues. Germline CDR1 SGHAT, CDR2 FQNNGV. The CDR3 nucleotides read TGTGCCAGCAGCTTAGACACCGGGACTAGCGGGCAGTTCTTC. Protein product: CASSLDTGTSGQFF.

This clone was picked up one time. V and J are TRBV5-1 and TRBJ2-7, with D perhaps given as TRBD1 or TRBD2 (5 bases each). The V gene's germline CDR1 is SGHRS and CDR2 YFSETQ. The V end lost 2 bases, the J end lost 7 bases, and 13 bases lay between the germline ends. The CDR3 runs to 13 residues. The CDR3 nucleotides are TGCGCCAGCAGCTTAACCGAGGGGTGGGAGCAGTACTTC. Amino acid sequence: CASSLTEGWEQYF.

This clone was detected only once. The chain employs TRBV12-3 or TRBV12-4 and TRBJ2-1; TRBD2 aligns across 10 bases. This CDR3 has 20 amino acids. V lost 3 bases, J lost 0 bases, and 14 bases stayed unmatched. The CDR3 is CASSFEAPSGGGGSYNEQFF. As DNA, the CDR3 is TGTGCCAGCAGTTTTGAGGCCCCTAGCGGGGGCGGGGGCTCCTACAATGAGCAGTTCTTC.

This chain links TRBV7-6 with TRBJ2-2; the D gene is possibly TRBD2 (5 bases). Germline V gene sequence: CDR1 SGHVS, CDR2 FNYEAQ. This CDR3 has 15 amino acids. The ends were cut back, 2 bases at V and 5 bases at J, with 12 bases in the middle. The CDR3 loop reads CASSLQAAFTGELFF. In DNA form, the CDR3 reads TGTGCCAGCAGCTTACAAGCGGCTTTTACCGGGGAGCTGTTTTTT.

Many counts were recorded for this clone. The V and J genes are TRBV18 and TRBJ2-7; TRBD1 aligns across 7 bases. This CDR3 region has 16 residues. Germline V gives CDR1 KGHSH, CDR2 LQKENI. V was clipped by 6 bases and J by 3 bases; unmatched bases: 14. The CDR3 sequence: CASSQTTGTVGYEQYF. CDR3 DNA sequence: TGTGCCAGCTCCCAGACTACCGGGACAGTCGGCTACGAGCAGTACTTC.

The rearrangement joins TRBV27 to TRBJ2-2; no clear D gene. Germline values: CDR1 MNHEY, CDR2 SMNVEV (reference sequence). V lost 1 base and J 1 base, leaving 13 bases between the germline ends. CDR3 length: 17 amino acids. The CDR3 nucleotides are TGTGCCAGCAGTTTATTAGTTACCCGAATGAACACCGGGGAGCTGTTTTTT. It yields the protein CASSLLVTRMNTGELFF.